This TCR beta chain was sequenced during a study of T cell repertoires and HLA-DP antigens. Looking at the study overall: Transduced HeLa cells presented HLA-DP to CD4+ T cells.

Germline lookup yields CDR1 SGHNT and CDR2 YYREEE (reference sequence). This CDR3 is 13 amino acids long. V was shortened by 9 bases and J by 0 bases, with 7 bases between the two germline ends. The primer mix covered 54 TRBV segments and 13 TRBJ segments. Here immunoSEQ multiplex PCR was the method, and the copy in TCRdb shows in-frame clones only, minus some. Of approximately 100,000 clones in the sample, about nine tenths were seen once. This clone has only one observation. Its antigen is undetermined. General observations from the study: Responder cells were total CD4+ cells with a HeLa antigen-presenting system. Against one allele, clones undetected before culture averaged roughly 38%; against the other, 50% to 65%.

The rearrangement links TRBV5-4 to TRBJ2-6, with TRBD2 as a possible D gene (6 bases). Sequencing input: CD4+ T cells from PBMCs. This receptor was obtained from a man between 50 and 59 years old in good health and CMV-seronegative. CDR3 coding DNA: TGTGCCATCGGGGGCTCTGGGGCCAACGTCCTGACTTTC. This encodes CAIGGSGANVLTF.